The clone carrying this T cell receptor beta chain has just a few counts. The V end was cut by 5 bases, the J end by 3 bases, with 7 bases between. The length of the CDR3 is 12 residues. The data are from a study of blood T cell repertoires in COVID-19. For the study at large: The samples span acute and convalescent COVID-19 from the United States, Italy and Spain.

Sequencing used immunoSEQ multiplex PCR; TCRdb keeps in-frame clones, though not all of them. The sample records under 350,000 clones, around nine tenths being singletons. Cohort placement rested on clinical history that participants reported themselves. This chain uses TRBV12-3 or TRBV12-4 with TRBJ1-1; D is uncertain. Sequencing was performed on PBMCs or T cells enriched from blood (not recorded which). This receptor was obtained from a woman under 30 who had recovered from COVID-19. Here the CDR3 reads CASSNSHTEAFF. In DNA, the CDR3 is TGTGCCAGCAGTAACAGTCACACTGAAGCTTTCTTT.